This T cell receptor (beta chain) derives from a study of radiation and T cells in renal cell carcinoma. Profiled with immunoSEQ multiplex PCR; TCRdb holds only in-frame clones, not every one. The sample includes approximately 43,000 clones, roughly 85% seen only once; the top ten take 25% to 30%. Sample time point: blood 4 weeks post-SBRT, at nephrectomy. Treatment given: 15 Gy SBRT to primary tumor, nephrectomy 4 weeks later. V was pared by 3 bases and J by 8 bases, with 9 bases of the junction left unmatched. Germline CDR1 reads ENHRY; CDR2 reads SYGVKD. This CDR3 contains 14 residues. The input for sequencing was blood, taken from a patient whose treatment included radiotherapy and nephrectomy. This chain uses TRBV10-3 with TRBJ1-2, with TRBD1 matching over 7 bases. The receptor was isolated from a woman in her 70s with renal cell carcinoma. CDR3 sequence: CAISEREGARGYTF. The CDR3 DNA is TGTGCCATCAGTGAAAGAGAGGGGGCGAGGGGCTACACCTTC.